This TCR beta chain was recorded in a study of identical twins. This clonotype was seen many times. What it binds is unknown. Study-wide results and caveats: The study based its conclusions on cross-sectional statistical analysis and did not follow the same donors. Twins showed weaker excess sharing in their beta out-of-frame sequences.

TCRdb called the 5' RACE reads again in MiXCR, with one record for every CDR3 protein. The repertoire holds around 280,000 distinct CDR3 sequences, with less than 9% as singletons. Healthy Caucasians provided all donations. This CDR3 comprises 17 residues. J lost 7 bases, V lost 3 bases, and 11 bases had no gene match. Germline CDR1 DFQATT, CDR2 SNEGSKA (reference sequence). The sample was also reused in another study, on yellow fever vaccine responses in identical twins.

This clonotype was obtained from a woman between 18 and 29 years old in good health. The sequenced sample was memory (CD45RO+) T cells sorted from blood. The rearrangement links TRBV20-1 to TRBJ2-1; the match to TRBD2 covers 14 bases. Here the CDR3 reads CSASGPWTSGGMNEQFF. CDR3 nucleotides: TGCAGTGCTAGTGGCCCTTGGACTAGCGGGGGGATGAATGAGCAGTTCTTC.